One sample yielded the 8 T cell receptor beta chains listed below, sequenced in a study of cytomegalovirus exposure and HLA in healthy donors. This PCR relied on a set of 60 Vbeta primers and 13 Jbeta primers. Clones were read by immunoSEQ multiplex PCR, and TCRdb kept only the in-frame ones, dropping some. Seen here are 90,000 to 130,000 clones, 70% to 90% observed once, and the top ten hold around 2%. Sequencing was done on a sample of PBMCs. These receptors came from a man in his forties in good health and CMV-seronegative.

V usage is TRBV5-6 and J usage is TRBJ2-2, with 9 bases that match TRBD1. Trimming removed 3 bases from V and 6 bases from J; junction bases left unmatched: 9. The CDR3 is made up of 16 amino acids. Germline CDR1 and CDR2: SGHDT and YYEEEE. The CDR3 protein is CASSYKDRGVPGELFF. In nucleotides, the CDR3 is TGTGCCAGCAGCTATAAGGACAGGGGCGTCCCCGGGGAGCTGTTTTTT.

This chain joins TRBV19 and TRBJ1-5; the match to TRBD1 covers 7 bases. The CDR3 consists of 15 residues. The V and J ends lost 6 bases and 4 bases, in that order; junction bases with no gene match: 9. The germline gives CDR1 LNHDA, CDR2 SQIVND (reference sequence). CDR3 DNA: TGTGCCAGTAGACAGGGGCCAAACCTGAATCAGCCCCAGCATTTT. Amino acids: CASRQGPNLNQPQHF.

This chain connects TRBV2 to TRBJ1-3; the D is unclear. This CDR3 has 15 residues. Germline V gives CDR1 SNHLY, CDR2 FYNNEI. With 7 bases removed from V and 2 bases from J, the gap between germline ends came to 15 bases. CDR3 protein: CASTVPGNTGNTIYF. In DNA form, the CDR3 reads TGTGCCAGCACGGTCCCGGGGAACACTGGAAACACCATATATTTT.

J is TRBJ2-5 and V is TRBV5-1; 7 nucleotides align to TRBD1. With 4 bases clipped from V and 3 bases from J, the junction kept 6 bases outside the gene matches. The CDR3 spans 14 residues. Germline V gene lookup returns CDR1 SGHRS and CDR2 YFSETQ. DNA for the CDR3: TGCGCCAGCAGCGCATCGGGGACAGAAGAGACCCAGTACTTC. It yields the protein CASSASGTEETQYF.

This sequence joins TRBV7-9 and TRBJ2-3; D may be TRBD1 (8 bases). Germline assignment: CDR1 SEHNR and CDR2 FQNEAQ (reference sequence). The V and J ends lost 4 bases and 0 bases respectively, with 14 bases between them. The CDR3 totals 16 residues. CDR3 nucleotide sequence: TGTGCCAGCAGCTGGGGAGGGGACAGGAGCACAGATACGCAGTATTTT. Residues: CASSWGGDRSTDTQYF. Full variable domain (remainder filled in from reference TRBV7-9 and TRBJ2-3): DTGVSQNPRHKITKRGQNVTFRCDPISEHNRLYWYRQTLGQGPEFLTYFQNEAQLEKSRLLSDRFSAERPKGSFSTLEIQRTEQGDSAMYLCASSWGGDRSTDTQYFGPGTRLTVL.

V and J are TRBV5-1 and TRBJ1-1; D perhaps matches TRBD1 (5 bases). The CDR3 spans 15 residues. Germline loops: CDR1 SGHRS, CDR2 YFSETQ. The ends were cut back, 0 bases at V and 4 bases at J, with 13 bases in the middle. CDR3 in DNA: TGCGCCAGCAGCTTGGTGGGGGGATCAGTCACTGAAGCTTTCTTT. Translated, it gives CASSLVGGSVTEAFF.

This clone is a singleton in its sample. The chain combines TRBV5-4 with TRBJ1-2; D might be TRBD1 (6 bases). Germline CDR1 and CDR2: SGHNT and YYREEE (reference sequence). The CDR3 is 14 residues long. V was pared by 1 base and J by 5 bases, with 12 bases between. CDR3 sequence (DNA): TGTGCCAGCAGCTTGAAGACGCAGGGGTATGGCTACACCTTC. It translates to CASSLKTQGYGYTF.

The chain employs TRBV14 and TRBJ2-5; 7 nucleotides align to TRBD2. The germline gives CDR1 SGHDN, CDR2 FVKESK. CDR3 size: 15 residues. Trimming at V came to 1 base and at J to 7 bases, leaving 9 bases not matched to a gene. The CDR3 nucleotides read TGTGCCAGCAGCCAAGGGACTAGTTCATTTGGGACCCAGTACTTC. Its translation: CASSQGTSSFGTQYF.